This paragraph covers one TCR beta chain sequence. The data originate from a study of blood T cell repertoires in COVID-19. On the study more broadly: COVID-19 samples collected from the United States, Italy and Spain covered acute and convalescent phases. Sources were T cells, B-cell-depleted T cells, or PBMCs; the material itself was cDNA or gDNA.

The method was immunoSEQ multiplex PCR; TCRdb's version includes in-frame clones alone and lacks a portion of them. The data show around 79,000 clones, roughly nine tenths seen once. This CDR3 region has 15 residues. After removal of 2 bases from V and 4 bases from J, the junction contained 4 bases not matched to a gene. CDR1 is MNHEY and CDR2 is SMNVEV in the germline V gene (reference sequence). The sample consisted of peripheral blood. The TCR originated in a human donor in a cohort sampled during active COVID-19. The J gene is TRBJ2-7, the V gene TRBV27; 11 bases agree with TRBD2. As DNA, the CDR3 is TGTGCCAGCAGTTTAACTAGCGGGAGTCTATACGAGCAGTACTTC. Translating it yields CASSLTSGSLYEQYF.